One sample yielded the 28 T cell receptor beta chains listed below, sequenced in a study of T cell repertoires in cytomegalovirus infection. Via MiXCR, TCRdb re-called the reads, giving one row per CDR3 protein. The sample carries 450,000 to 550,000 distinct CDR3 sequences, more than 15% recorded once. The sample consisted of CD8+ T cells from PBMCs. Receptors originate from a human donor in good health (CMV status not recorded). Some clones in this sample may be carry-over from other donors' samples.

This clonotype turned up a few times. The chain uses TRBV14 and TRBJ2-5; 11 bases are shared with TRBD1. This CDR3 has 16 amino acids. CDR1 and CDR2 (germline): SGHDN, FVKESK. V shed 3 bases and J 5 bases; nucleotides not matched to a gene: 8. The CDR3 region has the DNA TGTGCCAGCAGCCACCGGACAGGGGGCGTGAGGGAGACCCAGTACTTC. Translating gives CASSHRTGGVRETQYF.

This clonotype showed up many times. CDR3 region: CASSSTRGDRSSYEQYF. The CDR3 DNA sequence: TGTGCCAGCAGCTCCACAAGGGGGGACAGAAGCTCCTACGAGCAGTACTTC. This chain links TRBV7-8 with TRBJ2-7, with a weak D call TRBD1 (7 bases). CDR3 size: 17 residues. Trimming cost V 4 bases and J 0 bases, with 19 bases left between them. Per the germline V gene, CDR1 is SGHVS and CDR2 is FQNEAQ. Full variable domain (missing parts from reference TRBV7-8 and TRBJ2-7): GAGVSQSPRYKVAKRGQDVALRCDPISGHVSLFWYQQALGQGPEFLTYFQNEAQLDKSGLPSDRFFAERPEGSVSTLKIQRTQQEDSAVYLCASSSTRGDRSSYEQYFGPGTRLTVT.

A few counts support this clonotype. The chain recombines TRBV7-6 with TRBJ1-1, with D perhaps TRBD1 (6 bases). The CDR3 length is 15 residues. Trimming took 6 bases from V and 8 from J, leaving 22 bases between them. From germline, CDR1 is SGHVS and CDR2 FNYEAQ. Here the CDR3 DNA reads TGTGCCAGCAGAAAAGGGGGGGCCAGGGGAGTAGAAGCTTTCTTT. Encoded protein: CASRKGGARGVEAFF.

The chain has TRBV11-2 and TRBJ1-1; D remains ambiguous. The CDR3 loop spans 16 amino acids. The germline CDR1 and CDR2 sequences are SGHAT and FQNNGV. The ends were cut back, 1 base at V and 4 bases at J, with 16 bases in the middle. The chain's CDR3 is CASSLGLASEGTEAFF. DNA of the CDR3: TGTGCCAGCAGCTTAGGTTTGGCCTCCGAGGGCACTGAAGCTTTCTTT.

The chain joins TRBV27 to TRBJ2-1; maybe TRBD2 (6 bases). CDR1 MNHEY and CDR2 SMNVEV come from the germline V gene (reference sequence). With 1 base removed from V and 9 bases from J, the gap between germline ends came to 7 bases. The CDR3 is 12 amino acids. CDR3 protein: CASSLFGSEQFF. In DNA form, the CDR3 reads TGTGCCAGCAGTTTATTCGGGAGTGAGCAGTTCTTC.

The table lists this clonotype with many counts. The chain has TRBV11-2 and TRBJ2-7; 11 bases match TRBD2. This CDR3 comprises 14 residues. Germline V gives CDR1 SGHAT, CDR2 FQNNGV. Germline trimming cut 5 bases from V and 3 bases from J; bases unmatched to any gene: 3. The CDR3, as DNA: TGTGCCAGCAGCCAAACTAGCGGGAGCTACGAGCAGTACTTC. Its protein is CASSQTSGSYEQYF.

The rearrangement links TRBV19 to TRBJ2-1; D is uncertain. CDR1 LNHDA and CDR2 SQIVND come from the germline V gene (reference sequence). V was pared by 7 bases and J by 0 bases, with 7 bases between. CDR3 length: 13 residues. The DNA of the CDR3 is TGTGCCAGTAAGCTTAGCTCCTACAATGAGCAGTTCTTC. Translation: CASKLSSYNEQFF.

This clonotype was seen ten or more times. The chain carries TRBV28 and TRBJ2-1; D remains ambiguous. This CDR3 comprises 15 residues. Trimming cost V 7 bases and J 0 bases, with 13 bases left between them. Germline loops: CDR1 MDHEN, CDR2 SYDVKM. The CDR3: CASNPNLSSYNEQFF. CDR3 DNA sequence: TGTGCCAGCAACCCCAACTTGAGCTCCTACAATGAGCAGTTCTTC.

This clonotype was observed a few times. The chain couples TRBV7-9 to TRBJ1-1; D is ambiguous. Trimming left V 0 bases short and J 4 bases short, with 12 bases between. The V gene's germline CDR1 is SEHNR and CDR2 FQNEAQ (reference sequence). This CDR3 contains 15 residues. CDR3 DNA sequence: TGTGCCAGCAGCTTAGCGAAAGGGCTGAGCACTGAAGCTTTCTTT. This encodes CASSLAKGLSTEAFF.

The gene calls are TRBV24-1 and TRBJ2-7, with 7 positions matching TRBD1. The germline CDR1 and CDR2 sequences are KGHDR and SFDVKD. The CDR3 is made up of 17 amino acids. Unmatched junction bases numbered 21, after V lost 7 bases and J lost 7 bases. The CDR3 is CATRGTSRGPSWLEQYF. For the CDR3, the DNA is TGTGCCACCAGAGGAACCTCAAGGGGGCCCTCGTGGCTTGAGCAGTACTTC.

This clonotype has ten or more counts. V usage is TRBV2 and J usage is TRBJ2-7; 12 bases map to TRBD1. The germline gives CDR1 SNHLY, CDR2 FYNNEI. The V segment lost 2 bases and the J segment 5 bases; nucleotides outside the gene matches: 4. The CDR3 is 15 residues long. The CDR3 spells CASSETGTGGHEQYF. DNA for the CDR3: TGTGCCAGCAGTGAAACCGGGACAGGGGGCCACGAGCAGTACTTC. The whole variable domain, remainder taken from reference TRBV2 and TRBJ2-7, is EPEVTQTPSHQVTQMGQEVILRCVPISNHLYFYWYRQILGQKVEFLVSFYNNEISEKSEIFDDQFSVERPDGSNFTLKIRSTKLEDSAMYFCASSETGTGGHEQYFGPGTRLTVT.

In its sample, this clonotype was seen many times. The chain has TRBV11-2 and TRBJ1-5, with D hard to call. Germline V gene data show CDR1 as SGHAT and CDR2 as FQNNGV. V was cut by 0 bases and J by 6 bases, with 6 bases left in between. The CDR3 extends over 13 amino acids. In DNA form, the CDR3 reads TGTGCCAGCAGCTTAGAGGGAGGTCAGCCCCAGCATTTT. As protein: CASSLEGGQPQHF.

With respect to this clonotype: This may arise from a read error, as a much more abundant clone is one base away. Here the CDR3 omits its conserved ending phenylalanine or tryptophan, so a read error is the likely source. V usage is TRBV4-1 and J usage is TRBJ2-5; tentatively, D is TRBD2 (5 bases). V dropped 0 bases and J dropped 5 bases, with 7 bases sitting between them. Germline V CDR1 and CDR2: MGHRA, YSYEKL. The CDR3 loop spans 13 amino acids. CDR3 in amino acids: CASSQDWEETQYL. The DNA of the CDR3 is TGCGCCAGCAGCCAAGACTGGGAGGAGACCCAGTACTTA.

In its sample, this clonotype was seen many times. This chain connects TRBV7-2 to TRBJ1-1; D is unresolved. Germline V CDR1 and CDR2: SGHTA, FQGNSA. This CDR3 is built from 12 residues. Trimming cost V 5 bases and J 2 bases, with 6 bases left between them. The CDR3 loop reads CASSPRNTEAFF. In DNA, the CDR3 is TGTGCCAGCAGCCCTCGAAACACTGAAGCTTTCTTT.

This rearrangement joins TRBV18 to TRBJ2-7; D is perhaps TRBD2 (5 bases). Trimming removed 7 bases from V and 7 bases from J, with 11 bases in between. Germline values: CDR1 KGHSH, CDR2 LQKENI. The CDR3 has 11 residues. CDR3 sequence: CASLASGEQYF. The CDR3 DNA reads as TGTGCCAGCTTGGCTTCGGGAGAGCAGTACTTC.

This rearrangement joins TRBV2 to TRBJ2-7; D unresolved. V was cut by 7 bases and J by 3 bases, with 4 bases left in between. Germline assignment: CDR1 SNHLY and CDR2 FYNNEI. The length of the CDR3 is 10 residues. The CDR3 loop is CASTGYEQYF. The CDR3 DNA is TGTGCCAGCACGGGCTACGAGCAGTACTTC.

This clonotype was observed a few times. The chain joins TRBV18 to TRBJ2-1, with D perhaps being TRBD1 or TRBD2 (5 bases each). The CDR3 spans 15 residues. Per germline, CDR1 KGHSH and CDR2 LQKENI. Trimming shortened V by 7 bases and J by 6 bases, and 19 bases separated the two germline ends. CDR3 region: CASFLLGAAPNEQFF. The CDR3 nucleotides read TGTGCCAGCTTCCTACTCGGGGCGGCCCCCAATGAGCAGTTCTTC. Full variable domain (rest looked up from reference TRBV18 and TRBJ2-1): NAGVMQNPRHLVRRRGQEARLRCSPMKGHSHVYWYRQLPEEGLKFMVYLQKENIIDESGMPKERFSAEFPKEGPSILRIQQVVRGDSAAYFCASFLLGAAPNEQFFGPGTRLTVL.

This clonotype has ten or more counts. The J gene is TRBJ1-6, the V gene TRBV28; D is perhaps TRBD1 (5 bases). There are 16 residues in the CDR3. CDR1 MDHEN and CDR2 SYDVKM come from the germline V gene. Trimming removed 7 bases at V and 0 bases at J, with 13 bases between. CDR3 sequence: CASNSGRSSYNSPLHF. Written as DNA, the CDR3 is TGTGCCAGCAATTCGGGGCGGAGCTCCTATAATTCACCCCTCCACTTT.

This clonotype was seen repeatedly, ten times or more. The V and J genes are TRBV12-3 or TRBV12-4 and TRBJ1-2; D unclear. This CDR3 is built from 11 residues. The germline V and J ends were trimmed by 10 bases and 8 bases, with 14 bases remaining between them. CDR3 DNA: TGTGCCACTCCGGGAGGGAAAGGCTACACCTTC. Its protein is CATPGGKGYTF.

This clonotype was picked up many times. This CDR3 reads CSARGFVTGYATNEKLFF. As DNA, the CDR3 is TGCAGTGCTAGAGGCTTTGTGACAGGATATGCAACTAATGAAAAACTGTTTTTT. V is TRBV20-1 and J is TRBJ1-4; D is possibly TRBD1 (6 bases). Germline V gene data show CDR1 as DFQATT and CDR2 as SNEGSKA (reference sequence). Trimming shortened V by 1 base and J by 0 bases, and 18 bases separated the two germline ends. The CDR3 has 18 amino acids.

This clonotype was seen ten or more times. The rearrangement links TRBV6-6 to TRBJ1-5; D is possibly TRBD1 (5 bases). CDR3 length: 16 residues. Germline CDR1 MNHNY, CDR2 SVGAGI (reference sequence). V lost 5 bases, J lost 4 bases, and 18 bases lay in between. CDR3 nucleotide sequence: TGTGCCAGCAGTCCTGGAGGGGAAACGGGGAATCAGCCCCAGCATTTT. This encodes CASSPGGETGNQPQHF.

The sample holds a few counts of this clonotype. The rearrangement joins TRBV2 to TRBJ1-5; TRBD1 matches at 7 bases. Per the germline V gene, CDR1 is SNHLY and CDR2 is FYNNEI. Losses at the gene ends were 7 bases for V and 2 bases for J; bases not matched to a gene: 2. The CDR3 sequence is 13 residues long. CDR3 coding DNA: TGTGCCAGCATTGGACAGGGCAATCAGCCCCAGCATTTT. Amino acids: CASIGQGNQPQHF.

This clonotype was seen more than once but under ten times. J is TRBJ2-2 and V is TRBV19, with 9 bases aligning to TRBD1. From germline, CDR1 is LNHDA and CDR2 SQIVND (reference sequence). Trimming removed 4 bases from V and 4 bases from J; junction bases left unmatched: 7. This CDR3 region has 16 residues. The CDR3 bases are TGTGCCAGTAGTACCCACAGGGGGCGGATCACCGGGGAGCTGTTTTTT. The encoded protein is CASSTHRGRITGELFF.

This clonotype was seen ten or more times. The CDR3 sequence is CASRDGQGALYGYTF. Written as DNA, the CDR3 is TGTGCCAGCAGAGACGGACAGGGGGCCCTCTATGGCTACACCTTC. The V and J genes are TRBV27 and TRBJ1-2, with 11 bases identical to TRBD1. This CDR3 region has 15 residues. V shed 6 bases, J shed 4 bases, and the junction held 7 bases outside the gene matches. Germline CDR1 and CDR2: MNHEY and SMNVEV (reference sequence).

This clonotype occurred a few times. The chain combines TRBV11-2 with TRBJ2-1; 9 positions match TRBD2. This CDR3 has 17 amino acids. The junction had 11 bases not matched to a gene; V was cut back by 4 bases and J by 4 bases. Germline loops: CDR1 SGHAT, CDR2 FQNNGV. The CDR3 reads CASSSSFSSGAYNEQFF. In DNA, the CDR3 is TGTGCCAGCAGCTCCTCGTTTTCTAGCGGGGCTTACAATGAGCAGTTCTTC.

This clonotype was seen a handful of times. The chain employs TRBV27 and TRBJ2-1, with D maybe TRBD1 (5 bases). The germline V and J ends were trimmed by 2 bases and 4 bases, with 12 bases remaining between them. There are 15 residues in the CDR3. From germline, CDR1 is MNHEY and CDR2 SMNVEV (reference sequence). The CDR3 DNA reads TGTGCCAGCAGTTTACTGGGGAAGGGGTACAATGAGCAGTTCTTC. Encoded protein: CASSLLGKGYNEQFF.

This clonotype appeared many times. The rearrangement links TRBV12-3 or TRBV12-4 to TRBJ1-1; perhaps TRBD1 as D (5 bases). Trimming shortened V by 4 bases and J by 0 bases, and 12 bases separated the two germline ends. The CDR3 covers 15 residues. The CDR3 here is CASSSLLGVNTEAFF. The CDR3, as DNA: TGTGCCAGCAGTTCTTTATTGGGGGTGAACACTGAAGCTTTCTTT.

The table lists this clonotype with a few counts. The V call is TRBV4-2, the J call TRBJ2-7, with 7 bases fitting TRBD2. CDR1 is LGHNA, CDR2 YNFKEQ, per germline. The CDR3 contains 16 residues. V dropped 1 base and J dropped 0; count of bases not matched to a gene: 6. The CDR3 region is CASSQGLAMSSYEQYF. DNA for the CDR3: TGTGCCAGCAGCCAAGGACTAGCAATGAGCTCCTACGAGCAGTACTTC.